The text below deals with one T cell receptor (beta chain). Its antigen target is currently unknown. No base quality information exists; no much larger clone differs at one position. This sample stems from a study of PD-1 blockade in classical Hodgkin lymphoma (dated by TCRdb to 2020 to 2021). With respect to the entire study: A peripheral blood immune signature of response to PD-1 blockade in classical Hodgkin lymphoma was defined using TCR beta sequencing and CyTOF. Broad study findings and their caveats: The study was limited to a single clinical trial cohort, and causes of repertoire differences, possibly disease activity or prior therapy, remained undefined. Baseline TCR diversity was reported to be lower in newly diagnosed patients than in healthy donors, and even lower in relapsed/refractory patients.

From cysteine to phenylalanine, the CDR3 is 14 amino acids long. The entry retains the CDR3 DNA only, 42 bases that are in frame from base 1. V and J are truncated by 3 bases and 6 bases respectively, leaving an intervening sequence of 12 bases. For CDR1 and CDR2, the germline V gene lists SGHVS and FQNEAQ. Genomic DNA was isolated using the Qiagen DNeasy kit from unsorted PBMCs as well as from negatively selected CD4+ and CD8+ fractions. TCR beta CDR3 regions were subjected to amplification by immunoSEQ multiplex PCR with primers that anneal to V and J segments. A synthetic immune receptor repertoire was used to minimize amplification bias, and remaining bias was computationally removed after sequencing. Processing in the source paper ran as follows. Custom Python scripts were used to quantify repertoire diversity as the Shannon entropy index. Unsorted, CD4+ and CD8+ repertoires were analyzed separately, except for combined analyses in which CD4+ and CD8+ sequences were merged in silico. This is the immuneACCESS table as TCRdb keeps it, with only in-frame sequences that have V and J called. A part of the clones is gone; compared with another copy, unresolved V genes explain less than half, and the rest is unexplained. D and trimming were read from the DNA, whereas the V and J calls and clone size are those reported in that table. Recorded for this sample are roughly 70,000 clones; 85% to 95% of them occurred a single time. The top ten clonotypes cover about 2.6% of the sample.

The sample's time point label, decoded: newly diagnosed, previously untreated cHL patient sample. As a comparison group for the relapsed/refractory trial patients, PBMCs were sequenced from patients with newly diagnosed, previously untreated classical Hodgkin lymphoma. Peripheral blood was collected in 8 mL Vacutainer Cell Preparation Tubes, from which PBMCs were isolated by centrifugation and then cryopreserved. The receptor's source is a human donor with classical Hodgkin lymphoma. The sample comprised peripheral blood mononuclear cells (PBMCs). The rearranged segments are TRBV7-8 and TRBJ2-1, with no D gene named confidently. Read as DNA, the sequence is TGTGCCAGCAGCTTCGTTGAGGTCCCCAATGAGCAGTTCTTC. This encodes CASSFVEVPNEQFF.